The entry below describes one T cell receptor (beta chain). Its antigen specificity is not known. The input lacks base qualities; no much larger clone sits a single base away. The sample originates from a study of shared clonotypes between healthy human individuals (dated by TCRdb to the early 2020s). Background on the whole study: Three men and two women, aged 18 to 49 years, made up the cohort. For each donor, CD4 naive and CD4 memory were each run on three plates, CD8 naive on two plates, and CD8 memory on one plate. The study deeply sequenced blood TCR repertoires of about 5 healthy adults to estimate repertoire size and the extent of clonotype sharing between individuals. To increase sequencing depth and limit assay-specific biases, TCR repertoire library preparation and sequencing were carried out by different laboratories using diverse techniques. Leukapheresis yielded between about 0.94 and 9 billion PBMCs per donor. General conclusions and limits of the study: Sharing across a handful of donors was observed for approximately 5% of naive CD4, over 3% of naive CD8, roughly 2.3% of memory CD4, and over 0.3% of memory CD8 clonotypes. Pairwise subsampling led to the expectation that sequencing depth would affect the degree of clonotype sharing among donors. Even with the large sequencing depth, rarefaction of the sorted-subset datasets indicated that sequencing was incomplete. Clonotypes shared by all four sorted-subset donors showed higher generation probabilities than non-shared clonotypes. Only blood was sampled, and tissue TCR repertoires likely differ from those in blood. Naive subsets generally had larger estimated clonotype richness than memory subsets did. The small number of donors limited the genetic and exposure-history diversity represented.

Unmatched junction bases come to 8, with V trimmed by 6 bases and J by 5 bases. Inclusive of the bounding cysteine and phenylalanine, the CDR3 is 14 residues long. Of all the DNA, just the CDR3 is kept, 42 bases in frame from base 1. Looking up the germline V gene yields CDR1 SGHAT and CDR2 FQNNGV. TCR CDR3 regions were amplified from genomic DNA by multiplex PCR using the deep immunoSEQ assay. For each cell subset, the extracted genomic DNA was distributed evenly across all wells of several immunoSEQ 96-well plates, and each plate served as one replicate. For sorted subsets, each replicate PCR was loaded with around 220 ng genomic DNA, equivalent to 30,000 or so T cell genomes. Purified libraries were measured with a Qubit 3.0 fluorometer, size-checked on a Bioanalyzer 2100, and measured again with the KAPA Library Quantification kit. Every immunoSEQ 96-well plate was sequenced on a separate single-read 150-cycle Illumina NextSeq 550 flow cell. The original pipeline was this. Because the immunoSEQ output held only junctional sequences and lacked quality scores, the filtering could not match the filtering applied to full-length reads. Sequences were annotated with PyIR, a Python wrapper for IgBLAST v1.9, using IMGT germline references to assign V/J genes and CDR3. Any read was removed if the V/J assignment was weak (E-value above 1e-6), the CDR3 was missing, or the read contained stop codons, out-of-frame junctions, or ambiguous translated residues. A V3J clonotype was defined by an identical inferred V gene, J gene, and CDR3 amino acid sequence. Percentage overlap between repertoires was computed as shared unique clonotypes divided by the size of the smaller repertoire. Three approaches were used to assess repertoire richness: RTK rarefaction, the Chao1 estimator, and Recon v2.1 estimates of unobserved clonotypes. Generation probabilities were computed with OLGA for all TCRbeta clonotypes obtained by the gDNA method from several donors. The table was pulled from immuneACCESS by TCRdb, which kept in-frame rearrangements only. Such tables lose some clones; where checked, under half of the loss comes from unresolved V genes, and the rest has no known cause. V, J and clone size are taken as reported in that table, and D and trimming were inferred from the DNA itself. The table for this sample lists about 1.5 million clones; 95% to 99% of them were counted only once. About 0.45% of the sample comes from the top ten.

The donors were healthy, HIV-negative adults who had no recently reported acute infections or vaccinations. All donors were Caucasian adults living in Nashville, Tennessee, USA. CD4+ T cells were enriched by magnetic negative selection, after which naive cells were positively selected on CD45RA and the negative fraction was taken as the memory subset. After blood collection by leukapheresis, PBMCs were isolated using Ficoll-Histopaque density gradient centrifugation and then cryopreserved in the vapor phase of liquid nitrogen. Analytical flow cytometry was used to check the purity and quantity of each magnetically sorted T cell population. From each sorted fraction, genomic DNA was isolated and quantified by UV absorbance on a Nanodrop 2000c.

The source is a man aged 25-40 years in good health. The V and J genes are TRBV11-2 and TRBJ2-5, with TRBD2 identical over 8 junction bases. Sequenced sample: naive CD4+ T cells sorted from blood. Sample cell subset or site, as interpreted from the label and publication: CD45RA+ positively selected. The nucleotides read TGTGCCAGCAGTTCAAGCGGGAGACGGGAGACCCAGTACTTC. This sequence encodes CASSSSGRRETQYF. This CDR3, with the reference TRBV11-2 and TRBJ2-5 proteins standing in past its ends, gives the full variable domain EAGVAQSPRYKIIEKRQSVAFWCNPISGHATLYWYQQILGQGPKLLIQFQNNGVVDDSQLPKDRFSAERLKGVDSTLKIQPAKLEDSAVYLCASSSSGRRETQYFGPGTRLLVL.